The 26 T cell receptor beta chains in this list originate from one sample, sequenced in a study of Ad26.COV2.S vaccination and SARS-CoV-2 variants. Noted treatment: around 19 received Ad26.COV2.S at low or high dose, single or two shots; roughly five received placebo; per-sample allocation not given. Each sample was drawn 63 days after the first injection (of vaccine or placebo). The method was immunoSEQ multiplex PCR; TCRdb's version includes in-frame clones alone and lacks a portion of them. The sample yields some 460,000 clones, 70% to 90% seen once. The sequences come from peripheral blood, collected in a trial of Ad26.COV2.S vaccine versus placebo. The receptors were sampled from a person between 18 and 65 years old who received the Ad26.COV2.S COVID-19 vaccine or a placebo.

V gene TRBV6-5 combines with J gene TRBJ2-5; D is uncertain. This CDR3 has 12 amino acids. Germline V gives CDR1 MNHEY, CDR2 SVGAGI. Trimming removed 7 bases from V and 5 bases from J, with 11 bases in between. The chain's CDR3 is CASTSQWETQYF. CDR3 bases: TGTGCCAGCACCTCACAGTGGGAGACCCAGTACTTC.

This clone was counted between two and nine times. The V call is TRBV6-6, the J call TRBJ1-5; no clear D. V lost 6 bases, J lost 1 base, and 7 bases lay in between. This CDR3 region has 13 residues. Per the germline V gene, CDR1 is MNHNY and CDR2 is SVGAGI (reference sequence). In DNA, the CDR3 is TGTGCCAGCAGAGGGCAGAGCAATCAGCCCCAGCATTTT. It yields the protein CASRGQSNQPQHF.

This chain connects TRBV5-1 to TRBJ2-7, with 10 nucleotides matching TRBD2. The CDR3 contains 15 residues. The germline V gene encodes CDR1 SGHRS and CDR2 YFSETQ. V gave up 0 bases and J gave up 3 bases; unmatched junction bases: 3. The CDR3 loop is CASSLGSSGSYEQYF. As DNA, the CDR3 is TGCGCCAGCAGCTTGGGGTCTAGCGGGAGCTACGAGCAGTACTTC.

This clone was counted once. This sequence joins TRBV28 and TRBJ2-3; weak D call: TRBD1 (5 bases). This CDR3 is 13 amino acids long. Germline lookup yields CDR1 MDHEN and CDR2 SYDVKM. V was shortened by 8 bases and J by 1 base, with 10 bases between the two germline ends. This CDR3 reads CASGKTGTDTQYF. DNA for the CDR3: TGTGCCAGCGGGAAGACAGGCACAGATACGCAGTATTTT. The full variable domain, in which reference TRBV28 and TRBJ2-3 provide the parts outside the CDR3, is DVKVTQSSRYLVKRTGEKVFLECVQDMDHENMFWYRQDPGLGLRLIYFSYDVKMKEKGDIPEGYSVSREKKERFSLILESASTNQTSMYLCASGKTGTDTQYFGPGTRLTVL.

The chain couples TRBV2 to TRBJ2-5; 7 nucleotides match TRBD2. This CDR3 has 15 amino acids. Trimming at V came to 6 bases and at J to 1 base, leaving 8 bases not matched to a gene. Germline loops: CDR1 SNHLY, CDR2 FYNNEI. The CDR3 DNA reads TGTGCCAGCAGAGCACAAAAGCGGGGCCAAGAGACCCAGTACTTC. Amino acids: CASRAQKRGQETQYF.

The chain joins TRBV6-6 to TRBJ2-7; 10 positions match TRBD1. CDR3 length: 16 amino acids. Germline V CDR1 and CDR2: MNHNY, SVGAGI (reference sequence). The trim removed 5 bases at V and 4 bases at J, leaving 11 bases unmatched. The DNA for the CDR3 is TGTGCCAGCAGTGTCGACCCGGGACAGGGGATGTACGAGCAGTACTTC. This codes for CASSVDPGQGMYEQYF.

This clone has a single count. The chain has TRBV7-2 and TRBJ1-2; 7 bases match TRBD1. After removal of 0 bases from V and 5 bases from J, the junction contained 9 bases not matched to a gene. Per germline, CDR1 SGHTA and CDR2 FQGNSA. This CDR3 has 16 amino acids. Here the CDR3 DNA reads TGTGCCAGCAGCTTAGCAGGGACAGCCACTTTATATGGCTACACCTTC. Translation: CASSLAGTATLYGYTF. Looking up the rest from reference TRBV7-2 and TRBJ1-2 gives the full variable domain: GAGVSQSPSNKVTEKGKDVELRCDPISGHTALYWYRQSLGQGLEFLIYFQGNSAPDKSGLPSDRFSAERTGGSVSTLTIQRTQQEDSAVYLCASSLAGTATLYGYTFGSGTRLTVV.

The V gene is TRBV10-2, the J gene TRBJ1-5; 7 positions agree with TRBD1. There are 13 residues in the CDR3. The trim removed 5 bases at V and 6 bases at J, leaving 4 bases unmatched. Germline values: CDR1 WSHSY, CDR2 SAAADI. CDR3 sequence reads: CASSSRGVQPQHF. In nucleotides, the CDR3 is TGCGCCAGCAGTTCCAGGGGGGTTCAGCCCCAGCATTTT.

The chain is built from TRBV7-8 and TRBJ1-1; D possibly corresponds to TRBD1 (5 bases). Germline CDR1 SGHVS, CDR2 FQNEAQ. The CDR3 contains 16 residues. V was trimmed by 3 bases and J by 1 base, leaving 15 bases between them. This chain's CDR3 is CASSLGWTWGNTEAFF. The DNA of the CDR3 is TGTGCCAGCAGCTTGGGATGGACATGGGGGAACACTGAAGCTTTCTTT.

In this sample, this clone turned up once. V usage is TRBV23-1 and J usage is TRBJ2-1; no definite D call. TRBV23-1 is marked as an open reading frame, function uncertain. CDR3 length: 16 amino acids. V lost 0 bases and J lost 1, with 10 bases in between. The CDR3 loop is CASSQSVRASYNEQFF. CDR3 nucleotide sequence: TGCGCCAGCAGTCAATCTGTCCGGGCATCCTACAATGAGCAGTTCTTC.

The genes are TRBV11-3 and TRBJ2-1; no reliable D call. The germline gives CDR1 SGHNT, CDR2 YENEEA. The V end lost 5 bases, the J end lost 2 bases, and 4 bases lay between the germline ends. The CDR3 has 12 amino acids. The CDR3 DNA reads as TGTGCCAGCAGCCTGACCTACAATGAGCAGTTCTTC. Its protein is CASSLTYNEQFF.

CDR3 sequence (DNA): TGTGCCAGCAGCCTTTACCTGACAGGGGGCATGTCCGGGGAGCTGTTTTTT. Translating gives CASSLYLTGGMSGELFF. The rearrangement joins TRBV7-2 to TRBJ2-2; 10 bases match TRBD1. This CDR3 has 17 residues. V shed 5 bases and J 6 bases; nucleotides not matched to a gene: 12. CDR1 and CDR2 from the germline V gene are SGHTA and FQGNSA.

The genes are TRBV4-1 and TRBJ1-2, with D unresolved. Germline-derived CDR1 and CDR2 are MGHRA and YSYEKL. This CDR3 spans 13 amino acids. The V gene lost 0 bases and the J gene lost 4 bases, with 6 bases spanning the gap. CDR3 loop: CASSQEVGYGYTF. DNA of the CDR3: TGCGCCAGCAGCCAAGAAGTAGGCTATGGCTACACCTTC.

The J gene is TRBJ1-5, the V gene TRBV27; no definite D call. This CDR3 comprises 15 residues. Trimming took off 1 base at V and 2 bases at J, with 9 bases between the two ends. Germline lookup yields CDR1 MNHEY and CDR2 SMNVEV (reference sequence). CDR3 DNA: TGTGCCAGCAGTTTATTAGGTTGGGGCAATCAGCCCCAGCATTTT. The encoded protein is CASSLLGWGNQPQHF.

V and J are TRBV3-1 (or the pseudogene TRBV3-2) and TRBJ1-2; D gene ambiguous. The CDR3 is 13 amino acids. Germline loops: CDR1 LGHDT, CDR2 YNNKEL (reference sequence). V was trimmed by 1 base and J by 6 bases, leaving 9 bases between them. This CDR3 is CASSQVSQNGYTF. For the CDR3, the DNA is TGTGCCAGCAGCCAAGTATCACAAAATGGCTACACCTTC.

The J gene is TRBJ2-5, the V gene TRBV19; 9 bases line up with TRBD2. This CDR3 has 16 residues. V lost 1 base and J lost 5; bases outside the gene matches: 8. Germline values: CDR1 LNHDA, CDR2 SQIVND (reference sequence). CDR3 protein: CASSIVRGGARETQYF. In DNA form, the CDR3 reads TGTGCCAGTAGTATAGTACGCGGGGGGGCTCGGGAGACCCAGTACTTC.

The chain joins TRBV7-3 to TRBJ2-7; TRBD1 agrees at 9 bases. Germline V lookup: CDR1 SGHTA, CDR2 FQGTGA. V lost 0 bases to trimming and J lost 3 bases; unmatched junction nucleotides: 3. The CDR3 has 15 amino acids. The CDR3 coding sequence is TGTGCCAGCAGCTTAACCGGGACAGGGATCTACGAGCAGTACTTC. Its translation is CASSLTGTGIYEQYF. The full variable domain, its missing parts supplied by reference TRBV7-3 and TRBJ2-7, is GAGVSQTPSNKVTEKGKYVELRCDPISGHTALYWYRQSLGQGPEFLIYFQGTGAADDSGLPNDRFFAVRPEGSVSTLKIQRTERGDSAVYLCASSLTGTGIYEQYFGPGTRLTVT.

The CDR3 region has the DNA TGTGCCAGCTCTAGGGATCCCTATAGCAATCAGCCCCAGCATTTT. The encoded protein is CASSRDPYSNQPQHF. This chain links TRBV27 with TRBJ1-5; D uncertain. Per germline, CDR1 MNHEY and CDR2 SMNVEV (reference sequence). Trimming took off 8 bases at V and 0 bases at J, with 14 bases between the two ends. The CDR3 is made up of 15 amino acids.

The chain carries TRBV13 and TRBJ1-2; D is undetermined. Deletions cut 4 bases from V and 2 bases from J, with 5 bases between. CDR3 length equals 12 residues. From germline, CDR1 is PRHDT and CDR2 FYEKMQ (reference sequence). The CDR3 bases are TGTGCCAGCAGCTACCCGAACTATGGCTACACCTTC. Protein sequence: CASSYPNYGYTF.

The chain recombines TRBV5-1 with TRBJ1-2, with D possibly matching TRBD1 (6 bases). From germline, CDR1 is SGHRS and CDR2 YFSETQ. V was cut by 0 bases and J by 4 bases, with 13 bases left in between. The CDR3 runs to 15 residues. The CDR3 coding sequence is TGCGCCAGCAGCTTGGTCGAACAGGGCGTCTATGGCTACACCTTC. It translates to CASSLVEQGVYGYTF.

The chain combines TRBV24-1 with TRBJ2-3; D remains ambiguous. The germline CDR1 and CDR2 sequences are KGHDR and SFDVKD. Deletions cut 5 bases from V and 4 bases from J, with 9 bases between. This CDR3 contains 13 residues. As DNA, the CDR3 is TGTGCCACCAGTGGGTTCGGAGCAGATACGCAGTATTTT. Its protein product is CATSGFGADTQYF.

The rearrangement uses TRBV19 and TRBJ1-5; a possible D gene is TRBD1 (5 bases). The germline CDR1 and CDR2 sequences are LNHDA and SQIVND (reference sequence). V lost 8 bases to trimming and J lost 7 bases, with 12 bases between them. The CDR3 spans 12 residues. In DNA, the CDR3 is TGTGCCAGTGGGGCACACCACCAGCCCCAGCATTTT. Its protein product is CASGAHHQPQHF.

The CDR3 bases are TGCGCCAGCAGCTTGATGGGTACAGGGATTGGGGACACTGAAGCTTTCTTT. Translated: CASSLMGTGIGDTEAFF. The chain is built from TRBV5-1 and TRBJ1-1; D is possibly TRBD1 (6 bases). This CDR3 is 17 amino acids long. Trimming removed 1 base at V and 3 bases at J, with 19 bases between. Germline V gives CDR1 SGHRS, CDR2 YFSETQ.

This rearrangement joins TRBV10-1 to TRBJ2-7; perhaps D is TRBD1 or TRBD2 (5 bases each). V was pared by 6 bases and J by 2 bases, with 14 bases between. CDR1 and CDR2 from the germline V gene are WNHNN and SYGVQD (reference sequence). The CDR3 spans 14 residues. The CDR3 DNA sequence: TGCGCCAGCAGCTCGGGGCAGGTCACCTACGAGCAGTACTTC. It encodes CASSSGQVTYEQYF.

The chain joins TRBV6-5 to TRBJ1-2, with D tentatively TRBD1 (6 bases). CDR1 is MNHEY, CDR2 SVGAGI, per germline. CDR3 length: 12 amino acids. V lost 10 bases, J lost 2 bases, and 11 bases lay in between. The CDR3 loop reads CATTDRNYGYTF. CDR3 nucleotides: TGTGCCACCACCGACAGGAACTATGGCTACACCTTC.

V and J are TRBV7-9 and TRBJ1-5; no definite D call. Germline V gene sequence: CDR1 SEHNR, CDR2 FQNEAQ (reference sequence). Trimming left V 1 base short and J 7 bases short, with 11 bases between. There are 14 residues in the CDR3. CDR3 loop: CASSLEANGQPQHF. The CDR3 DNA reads TGTGCCAGCAGCTTAGAAGCAAATGGCCAGCCCCAGCATTTT.